These T cell receptor beta chains were read from a single sample in a study of blood T cell repertoires in COVID-19. Profiling relied on immunoSEQ multiplex PCR, and the TCRdb table lists in-frame clones only, not all of them. The table includes roughly 230,000 clones, 80% to 85% detected once. The specimen was peripheral blood. The receptors originated from a man aged 40-50 years with acute or convalescent COVID-19. CDR3s include the opening cysteine and the closing phenylalanine or tryptophan. The order of the fields is clone size, D gene, CDR3 length, J gene, V gene, CDR3 DNA, CDR3 protein. D genes are given only for firm matches. The size entry is marked missing in some rows and otherwise reads once, few, many or a size class.

clone_size: -
d_call: -
cdr3_length: 16
j_call: TRBJ2-2
v_call: TRBV18
cdr3_nt: TGTGCCAGCTCACCTCCCCTCGGAGGGAACACCGGGGAGCTGTTTTTT
cdr3_aa: CASSPPLGGNTGELFF

clone_size: -
d_call: -
cdr3_length: 15
j_call: TRBJ2-7
v_call: TRBV6-5
cdr3_nt: TGTGCCAGCAACGATAGGTACCGAGGAAACTACGAGCAGTACTTC
cdr3_aa: CASNDRYRGNYEQYF

clone_size: -
d_call: TRBD1
cdr3_length: 14
j_call: TRBJ2-3
v_call: TRBV6-6
cdr3_nt: TGTGCCAGCAGTAGGGGGCCCTCTGGGGATACGCAGTATTTT
cdr3_aa: CASSRGPSGDTQYF

clone_size: -
d_call: -
cdr3_length: 14
j_call: TRBJ2-2
v_call: TRBV6-5
cdr3_nt: TGTGCCAGCATGGGTCAGGGTCTCTCGGGGGAGCTGTTTTTT
cdr3_aa: CASMGQGLSGELFF

clone_size: -
d_call: -
cdr3_length: 15
j_call: TRBJ2-7
v_call: TRBV11-2
cdr3_nt: TGTGCCAGCAGCTCCCCGGGCAGGGTAAAGGACGAGCAGTACTTC
cdr3_aa: CASSSPGRVKDEQYF

clone_size: -
d_call: -
cdr3_length: 14
j_call: TRBJ1-2
v_call: TRBV6-5
cdr3_nt: TGTGCCAGCAGTTTGGCAGGCTCCGGCTATGGCTACACCTTC
cdr3_aa: CASSLAGSGYGYTF

clone_size: once
d_call: TRBD2
cdr3_length: 20
j_call: TRBJ2-6
v_call: TRBV4-1
cdr3_nt: TGCGCCAGCAGCCAAGATCAAAGTTGGACTAGCGGCTCTGGGGCCAACGTCCTGACTTTC
cdr3_aa: CASSQDQSWTSGSGANVLTF

clone_size: -
d_call: -
cdr3_length: 14
j_call: TRBJ2-1
v_call: TRBV9
cdr3_nt: TGTGCCAGCAGCCCCCGAGGACACCACAATGAGCAGTTCTTC
cdr3_aa: CASSPRGHHNEQFF

clone_size: -
d_call: -
cdr3_length: 14
j_call: TRBJ2-3
v_call: TRBV19
cdr3_nt: TGTGCCAGTAGTATAGCTCTAGCGTCCGATACGCAGTATTTT
cdr3_aa: CASSIALASDTQYF

clone_size: -
d_call: -
cdr3_length: 18
j_call: TRBJ1-6
v_call: TRBV3-1/TRBV3-2
cdr3_nt: TGTGCCAGCAGCCAAGGTGTTGGAGGCGCGGGGGGAGGGTCACCCCTCCACTTT
cdr3_aa: CASSQGVGGAGGGSPLHF

clone_size: -
d_call: TRBD2
cdr3_length: 15
j_call: TRBJ2-2
v_call: TRBV7-8
cdr3_nt: TGTGCCAGCAGCCTAGCGGGAGTTTCCACCGGGGAGCTGTTTTTT
cdr3_aa: CASSLAGVSTGELFF

clone_size: -
d_call: TRBD2
cdr3_length: 16
j_call: TRBJ2-7
v_call: TRBV7-2
cdr3_nt: TGTGCCAGCAGCTCCCGGACTAGCGGGAGCTCCTACGAGCAGTACTTC
cdr3_aa: CASSSRTSGSSYEQYF

clone_size: once
d_call: -
cdr3_length: 13
j_call: TRBJ1-1
v_call: TRBV7-9
cdr3_nt: TGTGCCAGCAGCTGGGACAAGAACACTGAAGCTTTCTTT
cdr3_aa: CASSWDKNTEAFF

clone_size: -
d_call: -
cdr3_length: 12
j_call: TRBJ2-7
v_call: TRBV5-5
cdr3_nt: TGTGCCAGCAGCAACACAAACGACGAGCAGTACTTC
cdr3_aa: CASSNTNDEQYF

clone_size: -
d_call: -
cdr3_length: 16
j_call: TRBJ1-3
v_call: TRBV5-4
cdr3_nt: TGTGCCAGCAGCTTATTACAGGGAGAGGCTGGAAACACCATATATTTT
cdr3_aa: CASSLLQGEAGNTIYF

clone_size: few
d_call: TRBD2
cdr3_length: 15
j_call: TRBJ2-7
v_call: TRBV3-1/TRBV3-2
cdr3_nt: TGTGCCAGCAGCCCCTCGCTAGCGGGATTATACGAGCAGTACTTC
cdr3_aa: CASSPSLAGLYEQYF

clone_size: once
d_call: -
cdr3_length: 15
j_call: TRBJ2-3
v_call: TRBV3-1/TRBV3-2
cdr3_nt: TGTGCCAGCAGCCACCTTGCGGGGAGCACAGATACGCAGTATTTT
cdr3_aa: CASSHLAGSTDTQYF

clone_size: once
d_call: -
cdr3_length: 14
j_call: TRBJ2-3
v_call: TRBV4-1
cdr3_nt: TGCGCCAGCGGAGACTTATTAAAAACAGATACGCAGTATTTT
cdr3_aa: CASGDLLKTDTQYF

clone_size: once
d_call: -
cdr3_length: 10
j_call: TRBJ1-1
v_call: TRBV20-1
cdr3_nt: TGCAGTGCTAGTTATTCTGAAGCTTTCTTT
cdr3_aa: CSASYSEAFF

clone_size: -
d_call: TRBD1
cdr3_length: 15
j_call: TRBJ1-6
v_call: TRBV14
cdr3_nt: TGTGCCAGCAGCCAAGTTGCAGGGGGCTCTTCACCCCTCCACTTT
cdr3_aa: CASSQVAGGSSPLHF

clone_size: -
d_call: -
cdr3_length: 17
j_call: TRBJ2-2
v_call: TRBV5-4
cdr3_nt: TGTGCCAGCAGCTTGGAAGTGCGGACAGCCAACACCGGGGAGCTGTTTTTT
cdr3_aa: CASSLEVRTANTGELFF

clone_size: once
d_call: TRBD1
cdr3_length: 16
j_call: TRBJ1-1
v_call: TRBV28
cdr3_nt: TGTGCCAGCAGTTTAATCCCCGGGACAGGGGCATCTGAAGCTTTCTTT
cdr3_aa: CASSLIPGTGASEAFF

clone_size: once
d_call: TRBD2
cdr3_length: 13
j_call: TRBJ2-2
v_call: TRBV19
cdr3_nt: TGTGCCAGTGCCGGGGGGACTCAGGGGGAGCTGTTTTTT
cdr3_aa: CASAGGTQGELFF

clone_size: once
d_call: -
cdr3_length: 12
j_call: TRBJ2-6
v_call: TRBV19
cdr3_nt: TGTGCCAGTGTTACAGGGGCCAACGTCCTGACTTTC
cdr3_aa: CASVTGANVLTF